This T cell receptor (beta chain) stems from a study of T-cell reconstitution after alpha-beta-depleted transplantation in children. Preparing the TCRbeta library involved the use of unique molecular identifiers. In TCRdb, the PCR reads were re-called with MiXCR into one record per CDR3 protein. Of about 240,000 distinct CDR3 sequences in the sample, roughly 23% were seen once. Here the sequenced sample was PBMCs, taken before TCRalphabeta/CD19-depleted stem cell transplant. This receptor was obtained from a girl aged 2 to 9 with Fanconi anemia, due to receive a stem cell transplant.

DNA of the CDR3: TGCAGTGCTATCTTGGACAGACTGACTGAAGCTTTCTTT. The encoded protein is CSAILDRLTEAFF. The chain employs TRBV20-1 and TRBJ1-1; the D gene is possibly TRBD1 (6 bases). Trimming pared 4 bases from V and 5 bases from J, leaving 14 bases between. In germline, CDR1 is DFQATT, CDR2 SNEGSKA (reference sequence). The CDR3 has 13 amino acids.